This T cell receptor (beta chain) derives from a study of cytomegalovirus exposure and HLA in healthy donors. Study-wide points: Association with HLA alleles at 0.05 false discovery rate was found for 15,000 to 20,000 TCR beta sequences in a later analysis.

Unrecorded immune exposure was likely among donors, who were nominally healthy when sampled. V gave up 6 bases and J gave up 8 bases; unmatched junction bases: 8. The CDR3 sequence is 15 residues long. Germline V gives CDR1 SNHLY, CDR2 FYNNEI. With regard to this clone: The antigen is unknown.

PCR employed 60 Vbeta and 13 Jbeta primers. Sequenced by immunoSEQ multiplex PCR; TCRdb stores in-frame clones only, minus some. The sample shows about 140,000 clones, 65% to 80% of them seen only once. Sequencing input: PBMCs. The origin of this receptor is a male donor in good health and CMV-seropositive. The rearrangement uses TRBV2 and TRBJ2-1; TRBD2 matches 12 bases. DNA for the CDR3: TGTGCCAGCAGGAAACTAGCGGGAGGAGGGCATGAGCAGTTCTTC. Translated: CASRKLAGGGHEQFF.